This TCR beta chain stems from a study of blood T cell repertoires in COVID-19. V lost 4 bases to trimming and J lost 2 bases, with 13 bases between them. Germline V gives CDR1 LGHDT, CDR2 YNNKEL (reference sequence). The CDR3 is made up of 15 amino acids. Produced via immunoSEQ multiplex PCR; TCRdb's table is partial and in-frame only. The repertoire holds roughly 150,000 clones, with around 88% as singletons. Sequences were obtained from peripheral blood. The gene calls are TRBV3-1 (or the pseudogene TRBV3-2) and TRBJ2-3; TRBD2 is a possible D gene (7 bases). The TCR comes from a woman between 70 and 85 years old who had recovered from COVID-19. Here the CDR3 DNA reads TGTGCCAGCAGCCCCTTAGGGGGGGCCACAGATACGCAGTATTTT. It yields the protein CASSPLGGATDTQYF.